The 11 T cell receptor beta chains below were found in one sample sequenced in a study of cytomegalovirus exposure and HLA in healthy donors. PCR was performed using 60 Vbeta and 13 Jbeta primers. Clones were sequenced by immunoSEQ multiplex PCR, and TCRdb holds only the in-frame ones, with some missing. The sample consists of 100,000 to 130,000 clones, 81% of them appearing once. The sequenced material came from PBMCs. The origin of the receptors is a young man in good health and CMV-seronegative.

DNA of the CDR3: TGCGCCAGCAGCTTGGAGCCATCTCCCTACGAGCAGTACTTC. Protein: CASSLEPSPYEQYF. The chain carries TRBV5-1 and TRBJ2-7, with D hard to call. V was trimmed by 0 bases and J by 2 bases, leaving 9 bases between them. Per the germline V gene, CDR1 is SGHRS and CDR2 is YFSETQ. The CDR3 sequence is 14 residues long.

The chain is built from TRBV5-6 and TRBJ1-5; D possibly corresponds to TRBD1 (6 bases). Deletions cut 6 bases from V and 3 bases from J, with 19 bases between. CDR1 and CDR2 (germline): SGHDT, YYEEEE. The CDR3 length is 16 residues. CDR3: CASISSTGPLNQPQHF. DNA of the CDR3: TGTGCCAGCATCAGTTCCACAGGGCCACTCAATCAGCCCCAGCATTTT. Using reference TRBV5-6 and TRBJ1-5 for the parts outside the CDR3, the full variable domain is DAGVTQSPTHLIKTRGQQVTLRCSPKSGHDTVSWYQQALGQGPQFIFQYYEEEERQRGNFPDRFSGHQFPNYSSELNVNALLLGDSALYLCASISSTGPLNQPQHFGDGTRLSIL.

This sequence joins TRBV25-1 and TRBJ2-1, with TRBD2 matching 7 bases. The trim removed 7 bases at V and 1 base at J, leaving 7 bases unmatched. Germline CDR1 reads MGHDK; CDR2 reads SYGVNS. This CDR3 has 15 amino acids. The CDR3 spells CASMVSGNSYNEQFF. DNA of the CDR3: TGTGCCAGCATGGTGAGCGGGAATTCCTACAATGAGCAGTTCTTC. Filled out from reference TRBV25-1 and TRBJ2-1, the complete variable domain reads EADIYQTPRYLVIGTGKKITLECSQTMGHDKMYWYQQDPGMELHLIHYSYGVNSTEKGDLSSESTVSRIRTEHFPLTLESARPSHTSQYLCASMVSGNSYNEQFFGPGTRLTVL.

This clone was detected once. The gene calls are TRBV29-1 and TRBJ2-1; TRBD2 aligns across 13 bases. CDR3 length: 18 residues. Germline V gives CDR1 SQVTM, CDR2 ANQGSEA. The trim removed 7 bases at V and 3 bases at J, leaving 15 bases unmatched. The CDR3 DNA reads TGCAGCGCAGACAGGCCGCGGACTAGCGGGAGTGGCTACAATGAGCAGTTCTTC. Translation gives CSADRPRTSGSGYNEQFF.

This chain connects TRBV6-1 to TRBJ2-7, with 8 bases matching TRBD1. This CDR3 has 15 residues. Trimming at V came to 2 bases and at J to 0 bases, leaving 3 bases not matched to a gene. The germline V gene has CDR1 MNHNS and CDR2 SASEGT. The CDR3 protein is CASSEPGTGSYEQYF. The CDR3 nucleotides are TGTGCCAGCAGTGAACCCGGGACAGGCTCCTACGAGCAGTACTTC.

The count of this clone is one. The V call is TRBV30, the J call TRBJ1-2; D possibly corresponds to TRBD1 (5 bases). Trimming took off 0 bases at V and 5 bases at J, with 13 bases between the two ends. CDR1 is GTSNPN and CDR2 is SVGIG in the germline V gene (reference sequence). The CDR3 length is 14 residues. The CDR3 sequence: CAWSVLSGGYGYTF. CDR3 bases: TGTGCCTGGAGTGTTCTCTCTGGGGGGTATGGCTACACCTTC. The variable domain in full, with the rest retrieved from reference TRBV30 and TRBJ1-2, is SQTIHQWPATLVQPVGSPLSLECTVEGTSNPNLYWYRQAAGRGLQLLFYSVGIGQISSEVPQNLSASRPQDRQFILSSKKLLLSDSGFYLCAWSVLSGGYGYTFGSGTRLTVV.

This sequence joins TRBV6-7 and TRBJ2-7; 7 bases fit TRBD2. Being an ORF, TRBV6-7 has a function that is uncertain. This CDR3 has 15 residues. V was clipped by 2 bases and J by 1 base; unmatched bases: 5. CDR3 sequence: CASSYGGSGSYEQYF. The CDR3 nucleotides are TGTGCCAGCAGTTACGGCGGGAGTGGGTCCTACGAGCAGTACTTC.

The CDR3 is CASSLAEDYNEQFF. The CDR3 coding sequence is TGTGCCAGCAGTTTAGCGGAGGACTACAATGAGCAGTTCTTC. The chain uses TRBV27 and TRBJ2-1; TRBD2 might be the D (5 bases). Germline-derived CDR1 and CDR2 are MNHEY and SMNVEV (reference sequence). The CDR3 extends over 14 amino acids. Trimming shortened V by 2 bases and J by 3 bases, and 8 bases separated the two germline ends.

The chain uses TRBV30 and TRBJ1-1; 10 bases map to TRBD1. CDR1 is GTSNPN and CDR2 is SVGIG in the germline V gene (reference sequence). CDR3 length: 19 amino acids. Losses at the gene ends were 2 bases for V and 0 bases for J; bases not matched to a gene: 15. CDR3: CAWSLGQGDFRWVNTEAFF. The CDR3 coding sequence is TGTGCCTGGAGTTTAGGACAGGGGGACTTTAGGTGGGTGAACACTGAAGCTTTCTTT. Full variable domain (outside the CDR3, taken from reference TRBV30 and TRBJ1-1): SQTIHQWPATLVQPVGSPLSLECTVEGTSNPNLYWYRQAAGRGLQLLFYSVGIGQISSEVPQNLSASRPQDRQFILSSKKLLLSDSGFYLCAWSLGQGDFRWVNTEAFFGQGTRLTVV.

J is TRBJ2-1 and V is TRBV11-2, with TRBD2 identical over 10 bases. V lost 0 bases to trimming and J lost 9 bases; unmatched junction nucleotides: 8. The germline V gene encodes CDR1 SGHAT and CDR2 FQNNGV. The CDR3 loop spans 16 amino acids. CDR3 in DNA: TGTGCCAGCAGCTTAGACCCTAGCGGGAGTTTTAGTGAGCAGTTCTTC. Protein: CASSLDPSGSFSEQFF.

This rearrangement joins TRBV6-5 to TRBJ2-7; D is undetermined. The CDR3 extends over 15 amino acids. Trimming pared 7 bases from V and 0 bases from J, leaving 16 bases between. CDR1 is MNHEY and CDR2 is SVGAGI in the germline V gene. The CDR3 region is CASKKLAPSSYEQYF. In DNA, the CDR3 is TGTGCCAGCAAGAAATTAGCCCCCAGCTCCTACGAGCAGTACTTC.